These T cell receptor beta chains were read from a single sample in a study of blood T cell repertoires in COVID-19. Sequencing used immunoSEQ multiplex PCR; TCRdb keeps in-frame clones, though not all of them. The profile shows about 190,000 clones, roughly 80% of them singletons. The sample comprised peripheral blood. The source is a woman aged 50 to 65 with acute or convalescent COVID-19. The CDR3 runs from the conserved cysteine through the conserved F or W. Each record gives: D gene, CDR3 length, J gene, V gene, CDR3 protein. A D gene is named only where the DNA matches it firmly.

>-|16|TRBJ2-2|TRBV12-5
CASALAQIANTGELFF
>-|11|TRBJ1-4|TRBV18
CASSYNEKLFF
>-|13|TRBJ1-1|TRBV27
CASSWGRDTEAFF
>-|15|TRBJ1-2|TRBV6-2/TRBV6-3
CASSPRQVLFYGYTF
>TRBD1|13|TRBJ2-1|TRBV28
CASSSQGGHEQFF
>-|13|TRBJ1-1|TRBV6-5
CASSRQLNTEAFF
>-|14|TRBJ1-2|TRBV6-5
CASSYSSVSYGYTF
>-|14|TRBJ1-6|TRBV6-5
CASSLLDRDSPLHF
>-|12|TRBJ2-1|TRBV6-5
CASSYGPNEQFF
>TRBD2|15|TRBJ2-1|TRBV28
CASSVPLSGSNEQFF
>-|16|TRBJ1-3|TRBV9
CASSGGGSTSGNTIYF
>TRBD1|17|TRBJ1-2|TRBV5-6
CASSLVGQRYSNYGYTF
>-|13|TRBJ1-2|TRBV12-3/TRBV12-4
CASSLGADSGYTF
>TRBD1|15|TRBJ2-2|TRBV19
CAVRLDRLNTGELFF
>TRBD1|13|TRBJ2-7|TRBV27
CASSWDRFYEQYF
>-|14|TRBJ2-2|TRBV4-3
CASSQGTRDGELFF
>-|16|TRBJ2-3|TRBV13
CASSLRLGALTDTQYF
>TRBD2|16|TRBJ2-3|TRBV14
CASSPLAGVSTDTQYF
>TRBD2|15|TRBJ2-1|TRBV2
CASSEEGLNTNEQFF
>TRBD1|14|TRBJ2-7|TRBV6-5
CASRGQGGLYEQYF
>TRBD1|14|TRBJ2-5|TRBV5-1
CASSLGQGAETQYF
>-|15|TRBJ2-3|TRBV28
CATIPAGQSTDTQYF